Below are 32 T cell receptor beta chains sequenced from a single sample in a study of blood T cell repertoires in COVID-19. The protocol was immunoSEQ multiplex PCR, while the TCRdb copy is restricted to in-frame clones and leaves out a portion. The sample has fewer than 70,000 clones, 75% to 90% seen once. Sequenced: peripheral blood. These receptors were obtained from a woman in her 70s with active COVID-19.

The rearrangement joins TRBV28 to TRBJ2-7; 11 nucleotides agree with TRBD2. There are 15 residues in the CDR3. Germline V gives CDR1 MDHEN, CDR2 SYDVKM. J lost 2 bases, V lost 0 bases, and 0 bases had no gene match. The chain's CDR3 is CASSLWTSGTYEQYF. CDR3 nucleotide sequence: TGTGCCAGCAGTTTATGGACTAGCGGGACCTACGAGCAGTACTTC.

The rearrangement joins TRBV9 to TRBJ1-2, with a possible D match to TRBD1 (6 bases). CDR3 length equals 13 residues. Germline CDR1 and CDR2: SGDLS and YYNGEE. V lost 0 bases to trimming and J lost 4 bases, with 7 bases between them. The DNA of the CDR3 is TGTGCCAGCAGCGTAGTCAGGGGCTATGGCTACACCTTC. This translates into CASSVVRGYGYTF.

The chain couples TRBV15 to TRBJ2-5; 8 bases fit TRBD1. V lost 0 bases and J lost 7; bases outside the gene matches: 7. Germline values: CDR1 LNHNV, CDR2 YYDKDF (reference sequence). CDR3 length: 15 residues. The CDR3 here is CATSRDRGQVGTQYF. CDR3 coding DNA: TGTGCCACCAGCAGAGATAGGGGACAGGTGGGGACCCAGTACTTC. The full variable domain, completed using reference TRBV15 and TRBJ2-5, is DAMVIQNPRYQVTQFGKPVTLSCSQTLNHNVMYWYQQKSSQAPKLLFHYYDKDFNNEADTPDNFQSRRPNTSFCFLDIRSPGLGDTAMYLCATSRDRGQVGTQYFGPGTRLLVL.

The V and J genes are TRBV7-2 and TRBJ2-7; 7 positions agree with TRBD1. Looked up from germline, CDR1 is SGHTA and CDR2 is FQGNSA. Trimming at V came to 1 base and at J to 2 bases, leaving 8 bases not matched to a gene. This CDR3 is built from 16 residues. The CDR3 sequence: CASSLVTGTETYEQYF. The DNA for the CDR3 is TGTGCCAGCAGCTTAGTAACCGGGACAGAAACCTACGAGCAGTACTTC.

The J gene is TRBJ2-7, the V gene TRBV5-6, with D maybe TRBD1 (5 bases). CDR1 SGHDT and CDR2 YYEEEE come from the germline V gene. The CDR3 runs to 14 residues. V was clipped by 0 bases and J by 5 bases, with 12 bases between them. In DNA, the CDR3 is TGTGCCAGCAGCTTGGTTTCAGGGCTGAACGAGCAGTACTTC. Translated: CASSLVSGLNEQYF.

This sequence joins TRBV7-3 and TRBJ2-7, with 9 positions matching TRBD2. This CDR3 contains 14 residues. Per germline, CDR1 SGHTA and CDR2 FQGTGA. The J segment lost 2 bases and the V segment lost 5 bases, leaving 4 bases of the junction unmatched. CDR3 nucleotide sequence: TGTGCCAGCAGCCAAAGCGGGAGGACCTACGAGCAGTACTTC. As protein: CASSQSGRTYEQYF.

V gene TRBV3-1 (or the pseudogene TRBV3-2) combines with J gene TRBJ2-3, with no clear D. This CDR3 has 13 amino acids. CDR1 LGHDT and CDR2 YNNKEL come from the germline V gene (reference sequence). V was cut by 1 base and J by 10 bases, with 12 bases left in between. Here the CDR3 reads CASSQVESSSQYF. The CDR3 DNA sequence: TGTGCCAGCAGCCAAGTCGAGAGTAGTTCGCAGTATTTT.

Concerning this clone: Other DNA sequences in the sample encode the same CDR3. The chain links TRBV5-4 to TRBJ2-5; TRBD2 is a possible D gene (6 bases). The length of the CDR3 is 15 residues. The V end was cut by 4 bases, the J end by 2 bases, with 15 bases between. The germline V gene encodes CDR1 SGHNT and CDR2 YYREEE (reference sequence). CDR3 DNA sequence: TGTGCCAGCAGCCCAAGCCCCCGGGGGCAAGAGACCCAGTACTTC. Translated: CASSPSPRGQETQYF.

The chain has TRBV5-5 and TRBJ2-1, with 9 bases identical to TRBD1. Germline V CDR1 and CDR2: SGHKS, YYEKEE (reference sequence). The CDR3 contains 15 residues. V trimming: 0 bases; J trimming: 4 bases; junction bases outside the gene matches: 2. CDR3 sequence reads: CASSLGQGVYNEQFF. The CDR3 DNA is TGTGCCAGCAGCTTGGGACAGGGGGTTTACAATGAGCAGTTCTTC.

The J gene is TRBJ2-2, the V gene TRBV3-1 (or the pseudogene TRBV3-2); weak D call: TRBD1 (6 bases). This CDR3 comprises 15 residues. The V and J ends lost 3 bases and 5 bases respectively, with 13 bases between them. Germline V gene sequence: CDR1 LGHDT, CDR2 YNNKEL (reference sequence). The CDR3 loop reads CASSHWGLGTGELFF. CDR3 DNA: TGTGCCAGCAGCCATTGGGGGCTGGGTACCGGGGAGCTGTTTTTT.

The genes are TRBV2 and TRBJ1-1; D remains unclear. Trimming cost V 3 bases and J 5 bases, with 7 bases left between them. The CDR3 runs to 12 residues. Germline V lookup: CDR1 SNHLY, CDR2 FYNNEI. This CDR3 is CASSDPRTEAFF. Here the CDR3 DNA reads TGTGCCAGCAGTGACCCTCGGACTGAAGCTTTCTTT.

The CDR3 coding sequence is TGTGCCACCAGTGATTCAGGGAACATGAACACTGAAGCTTTCTTT. This translates into CATSDSGNMNTEAFF. V usage is TRBV24-1 and J usage is TRBJ1-1; D is possibly TRBD1 (5 bases). Per the germline V gene, CDR1 is KGHDR and CDR2 is SFDVKD. The CDR3 loop spans 15 amino acids. The V end was cut by 2 bases, the J end by 0 bases, with 9 bases between.

The chain links TRBV28 to TRBJ1-6; the match to TRBD1 covers 7 bases. This CDR3 contains 17 residues. The J segment lost 4 bases and the V segment lost 4 bases, leaving 10 bases of the junction unmatched. The germline V gene encodes CDR1 MDHEN and CDR2 SYDVKM. The chain's CDR3 is CASSSRDSFWYNSPLHF. The CDR3 DNA reads TGTGCCAGCAGTTCACGGGACAGTTTTTGGTATAATTCACCCCTCCACTTT.

The chain links TRBV28 to TRBJ2-1; 10 nucleotides agree with TRBD1. The junction had 4 bases not matched to a gene; V was cut back by 5 bases and J by 6 bases. The CDR3 is 14 residues long. Germline V lookup: CDR1 MDHEN, CDR2 SYDVKM. For the CDR3, the DNA is TGTGCCAGCAGTGGGACAGGGGAGGTCAATGAGCAGTTCTTC. Encoded protein: CASSGTGEVNEQFF.

V is TRBV6-6 and J is TRBJ2-1; 8 nucleotides match TRBD2. There are 14 residues in the CDR3. Germline V gene lookup returns CDR1 MNHNY and CDR2 SVGAGI (reference sequence). Trimming removed 2 bases from V and 9 bases from J; junction bases left unmatched: 6. Here the CDR3 reads CASSYASGYGEQFF. The CDR3 DNA follows: TGTGCCAGCAGTTACGCTAGCGGGTACGGTGAGCAGTTCTTC.

The CDR3 reads CASSKTLAGLAGGFGGELFF. In DNA form, the CDR3 reads TGTGCCAGCAGCAAGACCCTAGCCGGACTAGCGGGAGGGTTTGGCGGGGAGCTGTTTTTT. The chain combines TRBV5-4 with TRBJ2-2; 15 positions match TRBD2. V trimming: 4 bases; J trimming: 7 bases; junction bases outside the gene matches: 17. The V gene's germline CDR1 is SGHNT and CDR2 YYREEE (reference sequence). The CDR3 is 20 amino acids. Filled out from reference TRBV5-4 and TRBJ2-2, the complete variable domain reads ETGVTQSPTHLIKTRGQQVTLRCSSQSGHNTVSWYQQALGQGPQFIFQYYREEENGRGNFPPRFSGLQFPNYSSELNVNALELDDSALYLCASSKTLAGLAGGFGGELFFGEGSRLTVL.

The V gene is TRBV18, the J gene TRBJ1-1; D gene ambiguous. V lost 6 bases and J lost 1, with 9 bases in between. The CDR3 spans 13 residues. Germline CDR1 is KGHSH and CDR2 is LQKENI. The CDR3 loop reads CASSPNPNTEAFF. The DNA for the CDR3 is TGTGCCAGCTCCCCCAATCCGAACACTGAAGCTTTCTTT. The full variable domain, with the rest looked up from reference TRBV18 and TRBJ1-1, is NAGVMQNPRHLVRRRGQEARLRCSPMKGHSHVYWYRQLPEEGLKFMVYLQKENIIDESGMPKERFSAEFPKEGPSILRIQQVVRGDSAAYFCASSPNPNTEAFFGQGTRLTVV.

V gene TRBV28 combines with J gene TRBJ1-2, with D hard to call. This CDR3 spans 11 amino acids. V lost 5 bases and J 6 bases, leaving 7 bases between the germline ends. CDR1 is MDHEN, CDR2 SYDVKM, per germline. The CDR3 coding sequence is TGTGCCAGCAGTCTCGCGGATGGCTACACCTTC. As protein: CASSLADGYTF.

The CDR3 is CASSMIGGRNYGYTF. In DNA, the CDR3 is TGTGCCAGTAGTATGATCGGGGGGCGAAACTATGGCTACACCTTC. V usage is TRBV19 and J usage is TRBJ1-2; perhaps TRBD1 as D (6 bases). Trimming took off 3 bases at V and 2 bases at J, with 13 bases between the two ends. CDR1 and CDR2 (germline): LNHDA, SQIVND (reference sequence). This CDR3 comprises 15 residues.

The chain joins TRBV30 to TRBJ2-2; TRBD2 might be the D (7 bases). The CDR3 is made up of 15 amino acids. In germline, CDR1 is GTSNPN, CDR2 SVGIG (reference sequence). Trimming took 2 bases from V and 2 from J, leaving 12 bases between them. This CDR3 is CAWSRGDYNTGELFF. As DNA, the CDR3 is TGTGCCTGGAGTAGGGGGGACTATAACACCGGGGAGCTGTTTTTT.

This clone was recorded only once. The genes are TRBV25-1 and TRBJ2-4; TRBD1 agrees at 10 bases. The J segment lost 5 bases and the V segment lost 1 base, leaving 5 bases of the junction unmatched. CDR1 and CDR2 from the germline V gene are MGHDK and SYGVNS. This CDR3 has 16 residues. The CDR3, as DNA: TGTGCCAGCAGTGAATCGGGGACAGGGGTAGAAAACATTCAGTACTTC. This translates into CASSESGTGVENIQYF.

In nucleotides, the CDR3 is TGCGCCAGCAGCCAAGGGTTGGGCGGGACCAACAATGAGCAGTTCTTC. Translated: CASSQGLGGTNNEQFF. V usage is TRBV4-1 and J usage is TRBJ2-1, with D perhaps matching TRBD2 (6 bases). Germline loops: CDR1 MGHRA, CDR2 YSYEKL. The length of the CDR3 is 16 residues. The ends were cut back, 1 base at V and 5 bases at J, with 15 bases in the middle.

V and J are TRBV7-6 and TRBJ2-5; 7 bases agree with TRBD2. The germline CDR1 and CDR2 sequences are SGHVS and FNYEAQ. The CDR3 has 15 amino acids. V shed 5 bases and J 4 bases; nucleotides not matched to a gene: 10. The CDR3 sequence: CASSPRGGTLETQYF. CDR3 coding DNA: TGTGCCAGCAGCCCTAGGGGAGGGACGCTAGAGACCCAGTACTTC.

V is TRBV28 and J is TRBJ1-2; D is unresolved. Trimming shortened V by 5 bases and J by 2 bases, and 15 bases separated the two germline ends. The CDR3 runs 15 residues. Per the germline V gene, CDR1 is MDHEN and CDR2 is SYDVKM. The CDR3 DNA reads TGTGCCAGCAGTGGTGGGGAGAACTTAAACTATGGCTACACCTTC. Translation gives CASSGGENLNYGYTF.

This chain links TRBV18 with TRBJ1-1; no firm D call. Germline-derived CDR1 and CDR2 are KGHSH and LQKENI. The CDR3 covers 12 residues. Trimming removed 0 bases from V and 5 bases from J, with 4 bases in between. CDR3 coding DNA: TGTGCCAGCTCACCACCTTATACTGAAGCTTTCTTT. Translation: CASSPPYTEAFF.

This clone occurred a few times. The chain links TRBV28 to TRBJ1-1; 8 nucleotides agree with TRBD1. Trimming cost V 5 bases and J 0 bases; bases outside gene matches: 11. The length of the CDR3 is 17 residues. The germline V gene has CDR1 MDHEN and CDR2 SYDVKM. This CDR3 reads CASSQDRAREMNTEAFF. The CDR3 DNA reads as TGTGCCAGCAGTCAGGACAGGGCGCGGGAGATGAACACTGAAGCTTTCTTT.

The J gene is TRBJ2-5, the V gene TRBV5-1, with 8 nucleotides matching TRBD1. Germline CDR1 reads SGHRS; CDR2 reads YFSETQ. This CDR3 has 15 residues. With V trimmed by 3 bases and J by 2 bases, 6 bases remained unmatched. CDR3 in amino acids: CASSSGQGTQETQYF. CDR3 nucleotide sequence: TGCGCCAGCAGCTCTGGACAGGGTACGCAAGAGACCCAGTACTTC. Using reference TRBV5-1 and TRBJ2-5 for the parts outside the CDR3, the full variable domain is KAGVTQTPRYLIKTRGQQVTLSCSPISGHRSVSWYQQTPGQGLQFLFEYFSETQRNKGNFPGRFSGRQFSNSRSEMNVSTLELGDSALYLCASSSGQGTQETQYFGPGTRLLVL.

V is TRBV10-1 and J is TRBJ1-2; D not resolved. The V and J ends lost 2 bases and 5 bases respectively, with 9 bases between them. CDR3 length: 13 residues. The germline V gene has CDR1 WNHNN and CDR2 SYGVQD (reference sequence). The CDR3 region is CASSETGNYGYTF. CDR3 coding DNA: TGCGCCAGCAGTGAGACCGGGAATTATGGCTACACCTTC.

The chain combines TRBV2 with TRBJ1-5, with D perhaps TRBD1 (5 bases). Per germline, CDR1 SNHLY and CDR2 FYNNEI. This CDR3 is 15 amino acids long. With 5 bases removed from V and 0 bases from J, the gap between germline ends came to 11 bases. CDR3 sequence: CASSKSRDSNQPQHF. The CDR3 DNA sequence: TGTGCCAGCAGTAAAAGCAGGGATAGCAATCAGCCCCAGCATTTT.

This chain uses TRBV5-1 with TRBJ1-2; 9 nucleotides match TRBD1. This CDR3 has 13 amino acids. V trimming: 4 bases; J trimming: 7 bases; junction bases outside the gene matches: 5. Germline V gene sequence: CDR1 SGHRS, CDR2 YFSETQ. The chain's CDR3 is CASSLTGGLGYTF. The CDR3, as DNA: TGCGCCAGCAGCCTTACAGGGGGCCTTGGCTACACCTTC.

V gene TRBV28 combines with J gene TRBJ1-1; maybe TRBD1 (6 bases). V lost 6 bases and J lost 5, with 13 bases in between. Germline lookup yields CDR1 MDHEN and CDR2 SYDVKM. The CDR3 has 13 residues. The CDR3 bases are TGTGCCAGCAGAAACAGGGAAGGGACTGAAGCTTTCTTT. As protein: CASRNREGTEAFF.

The chain carries TRBV19 and TRBJ1-1; D call uncertain. Per the germline V gene, CDR1 is LNHDA and CDR2 is SQIVND (reference sequence). V was pared by 1 base and J by 5 bases, with 5 bases between. The CDR3 contains 12 residues. DNA of the CDR3: TGTGCCAGTAGTATAGCCGGGACTGAAGCTTTCTTT. This encodes CASSIAGTEAFF.